These 10 T cell receptor beta chains came from one sample sequenced in a study of OX40 agonist ivuxolimab in advanced cancers. Assay used: immunoSEQ multiplex PCR; TCRdb lists only in-frame clones, some missing. Of around 94,000 clones listed, 92% were seen once; the top ten hold 3.4%. The sample in question was CD4+ or CD8+ T cells sorted from blood, obtained in a trial of the OX40 agonist ivuxolimab. The source is an adult with an advanced solid tumor such as melanoma, head and neck, liver or kidney cancer.

The genes are TRBV7-6 and TRBJ1-4; 12 bases map to TRBD1. Trimming cost V 5 bases and J 8 bases; bases outside gene matches: 3. The V gene's germline CDR1 is SGHVS and CDR2 FNYEAQ. The CDR3 is 14 residues long. The CDR3 is CASSPGTGGEKLFF. The CDR3 nucleotides are TGTGCCAGCAGCCCAGGGACAGGGGGCGAAAAACTGTTTTTT.

J is TRBJ2-2 and V is TRBV2; D might be TRBD2 (6 bases). Germline assignment: CDR1 SNHLY and CDR2 FYNNEI. This CDR3 spans 14 amino acids. Trimming cost V 7 bases and J 0 bases, with 9 bases left between them. The DNA for the CDR3 is TGTGCCAGCACACTAGCCCCGAACACCGGGGAGCTGTTTTTT. Encoded protein: CASTLAPNTGELFF.

This chain joins TRBV6-6 and TRBJ2-3; D unresolved. Germline V lookup: CDR1 MNHNY, CDR2 SVGAGI (reference sequence). CDR3 size: 16 residues. Trimming shortened V by 0 bases and J by 0 bases, and 10 bases separated the two germline ends. This CDR3 reads CASSYSSLLSTDTQYF. CDR3 DNA sequence: TGTGCCAGCAGTTACTCGAGTCTCCTTAGCACAGATACGCAGTATTTT.

The chain combines TRBV7-9 with TRBJ2-2; 9 bases agree with TRBD2. The CDR3 sequence is 19 residues long. Germline CDR1 SEHNR, CDR2 FQNEAQ (reference sequence). V trimming: 1 base; J trimming: 2 bases; junction bases outside the gene matches: 11. CDR3 region: CASSLVAGGPKLNTGELFF. CDR3 bases: TGTGCCAGCAGCTTAGTTGCGGGAGGGCCCAAATTAAACACCGGGGAGCTGTTTTTT.

The chain has TRBV14 and TRBJ2-2, with 9 bases aligning to TRBD1. The CDR3 is 16 amino acids. Germline loops: CDR1 SGHDN, CDR2 FVKESK. V shed 3 bases, J shed 4 bases, and the junction held 6 bases outside the gene matches. The CDR3 is CASSHPGTGFTGELFF. In nucleotides, the CDR3 is TGTGCCAGCAGCCACCCGGGGACAGGGTTCACCGGGGAGCTGTTTTTT.

This sequence joins TRBV25-1 and TRBJ2-7, with D possibly being TRBD2 (6 bases). The V gene's germline CDR1 is MGHDK and CDR2 SYGVNS. Between the trimmed V and J ends, which lost 3 bases and 0 bases, there was a span of 9 bases. The CDR3 spans 14 residues. DNA of the CDR3: TGTGCCAGCAGTGAGTACGGGAGCTCCTACGAGCAGTACTTC. Encoded protein: CASSEYGSSYEQYF.

This clone was recorded a few times. The V call is TRBV7-8, the J call TRBJ2-3; TRBD2 aligns across 13 bases. The CDR3 contains 19 residues. Germline-derived CDR1 and CDR2 are SGHVS and FQNEAQ. V lost 1 base to trimming and J lost 3 bases; unmatched junction nucleotides: 10. DNA of the CDR3: TGTGCCAGCAGCTTAGAGCCGGGACTAGCGGGGACCCCTACAGATACGCAGTATTTT. This gives the protein CASSLEPGLAGTPTDTQYF. Looking up the rest from reference TRBV7-8 and TRBJ2-3 gives the full variable domain: GAGVSQSPRYKVAKRGQDVALRCDPISGHVSLFWYQQALGQGPEFLTYFQNEAQLDKSGLPSDRFFAERPEGSVSTLKIQRTQQEDSAVYLCASSLEPGLAGTPTDTQYFGPGTRLTVL.

The chain carries TRBV27 and TRBJ2-2; the D call may be TRBD1 or TRBD2 (6 bases each). Trimming left V 4 bases short and J 5 bases short, with 14 bases between. Germline V lookup: CDR1 MNHEY, CDR2 SMNVEV (reference sequence). This CDR3 is 15 amino acids long. The CDR3 loop reads CASSWGGGGTGELFF. In nucleotides, the CDR3 is TGTGCCAGCAGTTGGGGAGGAGGGGGAACCGGGGAGCTGTTTTTT.

This rearrangement joins TRBV19 to TRBJ2-7; D is unclear. Per the germline V gene, CDR1 is LNHDA and CDR2 is SQIVND (reference sequence). Trimming took off 3 bases at V and 3 bases at J, with 9 bases between the two ends. The length of the CDR3 is 13 residues. CDR3 region: CASSIIVFYEQYF. DNA for the CDR3: TGTGCCAGTAGTATTATAGTTTTCTACGAGCAGTACTTC. Drawing the rest from reference TRBV19 and TRBJ2-7, the complete variable domain is DGGITQSPKYLFRKEGQNVTLSCEQNLNHDAMYWYRQDPGQGLRLIYYSQIVNDFQKGDIAEGYSVSREKKESFPLTVTSAQKNPTAFYLCASSIIVFYEQYFGPGTRLTVT.

This clone has only one observation. This rearrangement joins TRBV19 to TRBJ2-5, with 9 bases that match TRBD1. The J call may be mistaken, given a closer DNA end match to TRBJ2-7. The CDR3 covers 14 residues. CDR1 is LNHDA and CDR2 is SQIVND in the germline V gene (reference sequence). This chain's CDR3 is CASSTGTGIYEQYF. CDR3 in DNA: TGTGCCAGTAGTACCGGGACAGGGATCTACGAGCAGTACTTC.